This T cell receptor (beta chain) originates from a study of CD8+CD57+ T cells in acquired aplastic anemia. Findings of the study overall: Patients and controls had in common 25 to 30 CD8+ CDR3 sequences.

Patients who underwent sequencing had shown CD8+CD57+ cell expansion by flow cytometry. Prior therapy had not been administered to any patient at the time of blood sampling. The template used for profiling TCR beta VDJ and CDR3 was genomic DNA. From the reads, TCRdb called clonotypes with MiXCR, one entry per CDR3 protein. The data contain under 200,000 distinct CDR3 sequences, less than 60% of them singletons. In regard to this clonotype: No antigen is known for it. One end of the junction varies from germline; a read error may be responsible.

CDR3 length equals 15 residues. Germline lookup yields CDR1 DFQATT and CDR2 SNEGSKA (reference sequence). The sample taken for sequencing was sorted CD4+, CD8+, or CD8+CD57+ T cells (not recorded which) from PBMCs. The V call is TRBV20-1, the J call TRBJ2-5, with 9 bases aligning to TRBD2. This clonotype was sampled from a human donor with aplastic anemia. CDR3 sequence (DNA): TGCAGCGCTAGAGCGCCAGCGGGGGGCGCGGAGACCCGGTACTTC. Protein: CSARAPAGGAETRYF.